The 26 T cell receptor beta chains below were found in one sample sequenced in a study of cytomegalovirus exposure and HLA in healthy donors. In the PCR, 60 Vbeta and 13 Jbeta primers were used. Here immunoSEQ multiplex PCR was the method, and the copy in TCRdb shows in-frame clones only, minus some. The sample yields around 200,000 clones, 86% seen once. Input material: PBMCs. These receptors were taken from a woman aged 30 to 39 in good health and CMV-seronegative.

The chain joins TRBV29-1 to TRBJ2-5; D ambiguous. CDR3 size: 11 residues. Germline CDR1 reads SQVTM; CDR2 reads ANQGSEA. Deletions cut 8 bases from V and 5 bases from J, with 12 bases between. CDR3 coding DNA: TGCAGCTCGAGGTATTCGGAGACCCAGTACTTC. Translating gives CSSRYSETQYF.

The genes are TRBV28 and TRBJ2-7, with 7 bases lining up with TRBD1. Germline values: CDR1 MDHEN, CDR2 SYDVKM. This CDR3 spans 16 amino acids. The V and J ends lost 5 bases and 0 bases, in that order; junction bases with no gene match: 10. The CDR3 loop is CASSPFDRANSYEQYF. DNA for the CDR3: TGTGCCAGCAGTCCCTTCGACAGGGCGAACTCCTACGAGCAGTACTTC. The whole variable domain, filled in from reference TRBV28 and TRBJ2-7, reads DVKVTQSSRYLVKRTGEKVFLECVQDMDHENMFWYRQDPGLGLRLIYFSYDVKMKEKGDIPEGYSVSREKKERFSLILESASTNQTSMYLCASSPFDRANSYEQYFGPGTRLTVT.

The J gene is TRBJ1-2, the V gene TRBV2; D call uncertain. The CDR3 sequence is 15 residues long. Germline CDR1 reads SNHLY; CDR2 reads FYNNEI. V lost 4 bases to trimming and J lost 7 bases, with 19 bases between them. The CDR3 reads CASSVRAAVDSGYTF. The DNA for the CDR3 is TGTGCCAGCAGTGTGAGAGCAGCGGTGGACTCTGGCTACACCTTC.

This clone was found once. The chain links TRBV27 to TRBJ2-1, with 9 bases aligning to TRBD2. Germline-derived CDR1 and CDR2 are MNHEY and SMNVEV (reference sequence). Trimming removed 5 bases from V and 6 bases from J; junction bases left unmatched: 11. This CDR3 has 16 residues. The CDR3 here is CASSLFAGGPSNEQFF. The CDR3 bases are TGTGCCAGCAGTCTGTTTGCGGGAGGGCCCTCCAATGAGCAGTTCTTC.

The V gene is TRBV4-1, the J gene TRBJ2-7; a possible D gene is TRBD1 (7 bases). CDR3 size: 15 residues. V lost 2 bases, J lost 5 bases, and 16 bases lay in between. Germline lookup yields CDR1 MGHRA and CDR2 YSYEKL. The CDR3: CASSQLTGAGNEQYF. The CDR3 nucleotides are TGCGCCAGCAGCCAACTAACAGGGGCGGGAAACGAGCAGTACTTC.

This chain uses TRBV4-1 with TRBJ2-2, with 9 bases lining up with TRBD2. Germline loops: CDR1 MGHRA, CDR2 YSYEKL. The CDR3 runs 20 residues. V shed 1 base and J 0 bases; nucleotides not matched to a gene: 12. The CDR3 is CASSQGLAGAHQTNTGELFF. The CDR3 DNA is TGCGCCAGCAGCCAAGGGTTAGCGGGAGCCCACCAAACGAACACCGGGGAGCTGTTTTTT.

DNA for the CDR3: TGTGCCAGCAGTTTAAGGCCCGGGACAGGGGGTTTTAGTAAGGTTCAGCCCCAGCATTTT. Amino acid sequence: CASSLRPGTGGFSKVQPQHF. The chain joins TRBV27 to TRBJ1-5; 11 positions agree with TRBD1. The CDR3 has 20 amino acids. V lost 2 bases to trimming and J lost 6 bases; unmatched junction nucleotides: 18. CDR1 MNHEY and CDR2 SMNVEV come from the germline V gene (reference sequence).

V is TRBV7-2 and J is TRBJ2-5; D perhaps matches TRBD2 (5 bases). Germline assignment: CDR1 SGHTA and CDR2 FQGNSA. Trimming took off 2 bases at V and 3 bases at J, with 10 bases between the two ends. This CDR3 is built from 14 residues. CDR3 loop: CASSLNGDKETQYF. The CDR3 DNA is TGTGCCAGCAGCTTAAACGGGGATAAAGAGACCCAGTACTTC.

The genes are TRBV7-8 and TRBJ2-7; 9 bases line up with TRBD2. The CDR3 is made up of 16 amino acids. Germline V gene data show CDR1 as SGHVS and CDR2 as FQNEAQ. V was pared by 2 bases and J by 6 bases, with 11 bases of the junction left unmatched. The CDR3 spells CASSLLGGRALGEQYF. The CDR3, as DNA: TGTGCCAGCAGCTTACTCGGCGGGAGGGCCCTCGGCGAGCAGTACTTC.

The chain is built from TRBV2 and TRBJ1-1; the D gene is possibly TRBD1 (6 bases). V lost 7 bases and J 4 bases, leaving 13 bases between the germline ends. The CDR3 is made up of 13 amino acids. Germline CDR1 reads SNHLY; CDR2 reads FYNNEI. CDR3 in amino acids: CASNPGEGTEAFF. The CDR3, as DNA: TGTGCCAGCAACCCAGGGGAGGGCACTGAAGCTTTCTTT.

The rearrangement joins TRBV28 to TRBJ2-1; 13 nucleotides line up with TRBD2. This CDR3 has 15 residues. CDR1 and CDR2 (germline): MDHEN, SYDVKM. J lost 9 bases, V lost 5 bases, and 7 bases had no gene match. The CDR3 loop reads CASSLKLAGGSEQFF. CDR3 nucleotide sequence: TGTGCCAGCAGTCTTAAACTAGCGGGAGGGAGTGAGCAGTTCTTC. Supplemented by reference TRBV28 and TRBJ2-1, the full variable domain reads DVKVTQSSRYLVKRTGEKVFLECVQDMDHENMFWYRQDPGLGLRLIYFSYDVKMKEKGDIPEGYSVSREKKERFSLILESASTNQTSMYLCASSLKLAGGSEQFFGPGTRLTVL.

J is TRBJ2-6 and V is TRBV6-6; no clear D. The CDR3 is 15 residues long. The V end lost 6 bases, the J end lost 0 bases, and 9 bases lay between the germline ends. From germline, CDR1 is MNHNY and CDR2 SVGAGI (reference sequence). In nucleotides, the CDR3 is TGTGCCAGCAGCTTTGAGTCCTCTGGGGCCAACGTCCTGACTTTC. Residues: CASSFESSGANVLTF.

This chain links TRBV7-2 with TRBJ2-5; TRBD2 matches at 11 bases. CDR1 and CDR2 (germline): SGHTA, FQGNSA. Unmatched junction bases numbered 8, after V lost 5 bases and J lost 0 bases. The CDR3 length is 17 residues. The CDR3 DNA is TGTGCCAGCAGCACCTTTAGCGGGGGGGTGTACCAAGAGACCCAGTACTTC. Translating gives CASSTFSGGVYQETQYF.

CDR3 bases: TGTGCCAGCTCACCACCGACTAGCGGGAGCGATGAGCAGTTCTTC. It yields the protein CASSPPTSGSDEQFF. The chain employs TRBV18 and TRBJ2-1; TRBD2 matches at 12 bases. The germline gives CDR1 KGHSH, CDR2 LQKENI. The CDR3 length is 15 residues. Trimming cost V 0 bases and J 8 bases; bases outside gene matches: 2. Full variable domain (missing parts from reference TRBV18 and TRBJ2-1): NAGVMQNPRHLVRRRGQEARLRCSPMKGHSHVYWYRQLPEEGLKFMVYLQKENIIDESGMPKERFSAEFPKEGPSILRIQQVVRGDSAAYFCASSPPTSGSDEQFFGPGTRLTVL.

V is TRBV7-9 and J is TRBJ2-3; a possible D gene is TRBD2 (7 bases). The CDR3 is 15 amino acids. CDR1 is SEHNR, CDR2 FQNEAQ, per germline (reference sequence). Between the trimmed V and J ends, which lost 5 bases and 6 bases, there was a span of 18 bases. This chain's CDR3 is CASSPSRGAGDTQYF. The CDR3 region has the DNA TGTGCCAGCAGCCCATCCCGGGGGGCCGGGGATACGCAGTATTTT. The full variable domain, its missing parts supplied by reference TRBV7-9 and TRBJ2-3, is DTGVSQNPRHKITKRGQNVTFRCDPISEHNRLYWYRQTLGQGPEFLTYFQNEAQLEKSRLLSDRFSAERPKGSFSTLEIQRTEQGDSAMYLCASSPSRGAGDTQYFGPGTRLTVL.

The chain recombines TRBV15 with TRBJ2-2; D gene unclear. The germline V gene encodes CDR1 LNHNV and CDR2 YYDKDF (reference sequence). With 7 bases removed from V and 4 bases from J, the gap between germline ends came to 10 bases. The CDR3 has 13 amino acids. The CDR3 loop is CATKPPSTGELFF. The CDR3 DNA reads TGTGCCACCAAACCCCCGAGCACCGGGGAGCTGTTTTTT.

J is TRBJ1-5 and V is TRBV27, with 8 bases lining up with TRBD1. CDR1 is MNHEY and CDR2 is SMNVEV in the germline V gene (reference sequence). CDR3 length: 17 residues. V lost 4 bases and J lost 7; bases outside the gene matches: 15. CDR3 DNA sequence: TGTGCCAGCAGTTCCCGCGCGCCGACAGGGGCAGGACAGCCCCAGCATTTT. It specifies CASSSRAPTGAGQPQHF.

The chain uses TRBV7-9 and TRBJ2-3; the D gene is possibly TRBD1 (6 bases). V gave up 5 bases and J gave up 5 bases, with 17 bases separating them. Germline lookup yields CDR1 SEHNR and CDR2 FQNEAQ (reference sequence). This CDR3 has 15 amino acids. CDR3 bases: TGTGCCAGCAGCCCCCGCAGGGGACGACGAGATACGCAGTATTTT. This gives the protein CASSPRRGRRDTQYF.

This clone appeared a few times. J is TRBJ2-7 and V is TRBV5-1; 7 bases fit TRBD1. This CDR3 has 14 residues. Germline V gives CDR1 SGHRS, CDR2 YFSETQ. V was clipped by 5 bases and J by 6 bases; unmatched bases: 11. The CDR3 region has the DNA TGCGCCAGCAGTGACAGGGACAATAGAGGCGAGCAGTACTTC. This translates into CASSDRDNRGEQYF.

The chain employs TRBV11-2 and TRBJ2-7; D is possibly TRBD1 (5 bases). This CDR3 is 14 amino acids long. V was cut by 5 bases and J by 4 bases, with 15 bases left in between. Germline V CDR1 and CDR2: SGHAT, FQNNGV. DNA for the CDR3: TGTGCCAGCAGCCCTTTAGGGGCCGGTTACGAGCAGTACTTC. It codes for CASSPLGAGYEQYF.

The chain combines TRBV5-1 with TRBJ2-1; 13 nucleotides align to TRBD2. The germline V gene has CDR1 SGHRS and CDR2 YFSETQ. V shed 0 bases, J shed 4 bases, and the junction held 1 base outside the gene matches. This CDR3 comprises 16 residues. CDR3 DNA sequence: TGCGCCAGCAGCTTGGGGACTAGCGGGAGATACAATGAGCAGTTCTTC. Residues: CASSLGTSGRYNEQFF.

V is TRBV6-1 and J is TRBJ1-3; a possible D gene is TRBD1 (6 bases). The V end was cut by 4 bases, the J end by 2 bases, with 18 bases between. The CDR3 sequence is 17 residues long. CDR1 and CDR2 from the germline V gene are MNHNS and SASEGT. CDR3 in DNA: TGTGCCAGCAGTGGTCCCGGGACAAGGGTACCTGGAAACACCATATATTTT. This translates into CASSGPGTRVPGNTIYF.

The chain combines TRBV14 with TRBJ2-4; 10 bases are a match to TRBD1. CDR1 is SGHDN, CDR2 FVKESK, per germline. CDR3 length equals 15 residues. V lost 4 bases to trimming and J lost 8 bases; unmatched junction nucleotides: 8. In DNA form, the CDR3 reads TGTGCCAGCAGCCCGGGACAGGGGTTCGGGCACATTCAGTACTTC. This encodes CASSPGQGFGHIQYF.

The count of this clone is one. V is TRBV7-9 and J is TRBJ2-5; the D is unclear. The CDR3 has 14 residues. CDR1 and CDR2 (germline): SEHNR, FQNEAQ (reference sequence). Trimming shortened V by 4 bases and J by 3 bases, and 12 bases separated the two germline ends. This chain's CDR3 is CASSYPGSKETQYF. The DNA for the CDR3 is TGTGCCAGCAGCTACCCAGGTTCGAAAGAGACCCAGTACTTC.

The chain has TRBV30 and TRBJ2-1, with TRBD1 identical over 7 bases. CDR1 is GTSNPN, CDR2 SVGIG, per germline (reference sequence). The CDR3 is made up of 15 amino acids. Unmatched junction bases numbered 9, after V lost 7 bases and J lost 0 bases. As DNA, the CDR3 is TGTGCCTTCAGTGGGACAGATTTCTCCTACAATGAGCAGTTCTTC. Amino acids: CAFSGTDFSYNEQFF.

V gene TRBV10-2 combines with J gene TRBJ1-5, with TRBD1 as a possible D gene (5 bases). V was trimmed by 1 base and J by 3 bases, leaving 10 bases between them. This CDR3 spans 15 amino acids. CDR1 WSHSY and CDR2 SAAADI come from the germline V gene. CDR3 coding DNA: TGCGCCAGCAGTGAGTGGCAGGGACTCAATCAGCCCCAGCATTTT. Translation: CASSEWQGLNQPQHF.